This T cell receptor (beta chain) was sequenced during a study of long-term antiretroviral therapy in people with HIV. Points from the study as a whole: It was observed that HIV repertoires exhibited narrower CDR3 length ranges than controls.

As concerns this clone: Its specificity is not known.

United States facilities provided treatment to all participants with HIV. Assay version v3.0 of immunoSEQ was used, and it was run at survey level. Clones were read by immunoSEQ multiplex PCR, and TCRdb kept only the in-frame ones, dropping some. Of 20,000 to 30,000 clones in the sample, around three quarters were seen once. V gave up 3 bases and J gave up 3 bases, with 15 bases separating them. This CDR3 spans 15 amino acids. The germline V gene encodes CDR1 MGHDK and CDR2 SYGVNS. This sequence joins TRBV25-1 and TRBJ2-7, with a weak D call TRBD1 (6 bases). The clonotype was recovered from a woman aged 40 to 50 with HIV. The sample consisted of unsorted PBMCs, taken 1.2 years after starting antiretroviral therapy. The CDR3 DNA sequence: TGTGCCAGCAGTGACGGGACAATGGGCAACTACGAGCAGTACTTC. Protein: CASSDGTMGNYEQYF.